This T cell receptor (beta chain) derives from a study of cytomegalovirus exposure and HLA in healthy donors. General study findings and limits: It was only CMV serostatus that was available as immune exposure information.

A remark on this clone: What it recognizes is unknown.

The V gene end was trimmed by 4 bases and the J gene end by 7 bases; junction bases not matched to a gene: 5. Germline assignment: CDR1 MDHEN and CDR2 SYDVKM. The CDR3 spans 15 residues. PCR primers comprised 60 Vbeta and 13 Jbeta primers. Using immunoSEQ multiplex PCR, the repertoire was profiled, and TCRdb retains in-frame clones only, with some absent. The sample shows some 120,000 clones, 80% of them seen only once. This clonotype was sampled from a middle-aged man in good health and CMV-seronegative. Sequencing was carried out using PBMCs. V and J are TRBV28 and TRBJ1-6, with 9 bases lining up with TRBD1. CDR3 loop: CASSSLDRGNSPLHF. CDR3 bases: TGTGCCAGCAGTTCTTTGGACAGGGGAAATTCACCCCTCCACTTT.